This TCR beta chain was sequenced during a study of CD8 T cells in Susac syndrome. Study-wide findings and caveats: The study conceded that relatively few individuals underwent its TCR sequencing and HLA analysis.

As to this clonotype: The antigen is undetermined.

V was cut by 0 bases and J by 4 bases, with 17 bases left in between. Germline-derived CDR1 and CDR2 are SGHRS and YFSETQ. The CDR3 is 16 amino acids. Reverse transcription of 0.5 to 1 ug RNA was performed with random hexamers. TCR beta CDR3 was amplified by immunoSEQ multiplex PCR. This amplification extended across 54 Vbeta and 13 Jbeta segments. TCRdb passed the immunoSEQ multiplex PCR reads through MiXCR, listing each CDR3 protein once. This repertoire shows about 180,000 distinct CDR3 sequences, approximately 93% found once; its top ten account for roughly 0.1%. CD8+ and CD4+ T cells from blood underwent TCR beta sequencing. CD8+ and CD4+ T cells were negatively isolated; TEMRA cells were FACS-enriched.

The sample taken for sequencing was CD4+ T cells from PBMCs. This TCR derives from a human donor with multiple sclerosis. V and J are TRBV5-1 and TRBJ2-7; D assignment may be TRBD1 or TRBD2 (6 bases each). The CDR3 region is CASSLAGANSLYEQYF. DNA of the CDR3: TGCGCCAGCAGCTTGGCGGGGGCGAATTCTCTTTACGAGCAGTACTTC.